This entry is about one TCR beta chain. This entry belongs to a study of blood T cell repertoires in COVID-19. Overall study: Material from acute and convalescent COVID-19 was sourced from the United States, Italy and Spain. Nucleic acid was either cDNA or gDNA, and it came from T cells, B-cell-depleted T cells, or PBMCs.

Study processing details: Reference gene primer amplification yielded estimated nucleated cell counts. Generated by immunoSEQ multiplex PCR, the TCRdb table keeps only in-frame clones and is missing some. The DNA was the basis for D and trimming; V, J and clone size are from that table. The data hold 85,000 to 110,000 clones, with over 70% observed a single time. Germline-derived CDR1 and CDR2 are LNHDA and SQIVND (reference sequence). Germline trimming cut 3 bases from V and 0 bases from J; bases unmatched to any gene: 14. The CDR3 is 18 amino acids. Specimen: peripheral blood. V is TRBV19 and J is TRBJ2-7; 7 bases align to TRBD1. This clonotype was obtained from a human donor in a cohort sampled during active or convalescent COVID-19. This chain's CDR3 is CASSITPLQGSSSYEQYF. CDR3 DNA sequence: TGTGCCAGTAGTATCACCCCCTTACAGGGGTCGAGCTCCTACGAGCAGTACTTC.